These 21 T cell receptor beta chains came from one sample sequenced in a study of T cells expressing NK-cell markers. TCRdb derives one entry per CDR3 protein from the 5' RACE reads, leaving out DNA. The specimen's table records some 500,000 distinct CDR3 sequences. Sequencing was performed on blood T cells: a sorted CD56 or NKG2C T cell subset, CD4+ or CD8+ T cells, or bulk PBMC T cells (not recorded which). The receptor set was obtained from a woman aged 50 to 60 in good health.

The chain recombines TRBV2 with TRBJ2-3; the TCRdb D gene call, TRBD2, has no DNA to confirm it. Germline V gene data show CDR1 as SNHLY and CDR2 as FYNNEI. The CDR3 runs 14 residues. CDR3 sequence: CASSRAPRVDTQYF. Based on the CDR3 plus reference TRBV2 and TRBJ2-3, the full variable domain is EPEVTQTPSHQVTQMGQEVILRCVPISNHLYFYWYRQILGQKVEFLVSFYNNEISEKSEIFDDQFSVERPDGSNFTLKIRSTKLEDSAMYFCASSRAPRVDTQYFGPGTRLTVL.

The rearrangement joins TRBV7-8 to TRBJ2-7; the D call of TRBD2 rests on TCRdb alone, since no DNA is present to check it. The CDR3 runs to 15 residues. CDR1 and CDR2 from the germline V gene are SGHVS and FQNEAQ. CDR3 region: CASSLGEGLVGEQYF.

The chain has TRBV7-9 and TRBJ2-3; without DNA, the TCRdb call of TRBD2 cannot be checked. The CDR3 is made up of 17 amino acids. CDR1 is SEHNR, CDR2 FQNEAQ, per germline (reference sequence). The CDR3 reads CASSNIVAGGPTDTQYF.

The chain couples TRBV6-5 to TRBJ2-1; TCRdb designates TRBD2, a call that cannot be tested without DNA. The CDR3 is 16 residues long. Germline CDR1 and CDR2: MNHEY and SVGAGI. CDR3 region: CASSYEVGASGSVMFF.

The genes are TRBV12-3 or TRBV12-4 and TRBJ2-3; TCRdb calls TRBD1, which cannot be checked without DNA. This CDR3 comprises 18 residues. CDR3 region: CASSPRWDRARRTDTQYF.

The chain joins TRBV2 to TRBJ2-2. CDR3 length: 11 amino acids. Germline assignment: CDR1 SNHLY and CDR2 FYNNEI. The chain's CDR3 is CASTMAGELFF.

The CDR3 loop reads CASSRTFSGNTIYF. The chain uses TRBV6-5 and TRBJ1-3. From germline, CDR1 is MNHEY and CDR2 SVGAGI. The CDR3 is made up of 14 amino acids.

The chain recombines TRBV20-1 with TRBJ2-3; TCRdb's D gene call, TRBD2, goes unchecked for lack of DNA. Germline V lookup: CDR1 DFQATT, CDR2 SNEGSKA (reference sequence). The CDR3 covers 13 residues. This CDR3 reads CSAPTSKTDTQYF.

This sequence joins TRBV20-1 and TRBJ2-1; absent DNA, TCRdb's TRBD2 call cannot be checked. The germline V gene has CDR1 DFQATT and CDR2 SNEGSKA (reference sequence). The CDR3 runs 14 residues. The CDR3 here is CSAPSSGRAGEQFF.

The chain links TRBV14 to TRBJ2-2; the TCRdb call, TRBD1, lacks DNA for checking. Germline loops: CDR1 SGHDN, CDR2 FVKESK. The CDR3 consists of 15 residues. CDR3 residues: CASSFRAPGTGELFF.

The rearrangement links TRBV29-1 to TRBJ1-1. CDR1 is SQVTM and CDR2 is ANQGSEA in the germline V gene. The CDR3 is made up of 12 amino acids. The CDR3 here is CSVEDLRAEAFF.

The chain couples TRBV28 to TRBJ2-5; TCRdb indicates TRBD2, and absent DNA this call remains unverified. The germline CDR1 and CDR2 sequences are MDHEN and SYDVKM. The CDR3 runs to 14 residues. CDR3 region: CASSGLAVQETQYF.

The V and J genes are TRBV7-2 and TRBJ1-1. The CDR3 has 12 residues. Germline CDR1 and CDR2: SGHTA and FQGNSA. Here the CDR3 reads CASSQRRAGAFF. Complete variable domain (other parts from reference TRBV7-2 and TRBJ1-1): GAGVSQSPSNKVTEKGKDVELRCDPISGHTALYWYRQSLGQGLEFLIYFQGNSAPDKSGLPSDRFSAERTGGSVSTLTIQRTQQEDSAVYLCASSQRRAGAFFGQGTRLTVV.

The J gene is TRBJ2-1, the V gene TRBV2. Germline assignment: CDR1 SNHLY and CDR2 FYNNEI. The CDR3 runs to 15 residues. The CDR3 is CASSDRDLAYNEQFF.

The J gene is TRBJ1-5, the V gene TRBV20-1; TCRdb returns TRBD1, unconfirmable since there is no DNA. This CDR3 has 14 amino acids. The germline CDR1 and CDR2 sequences are DFQATT and SNEGSKA (reference sequence). CDR3 in amino acids: CSARGDRPDQPQHF.

The chain is built from TRBV7-2 and TRBJ1-5. The CDR3 runs to 15 residues. Germline lookup yields CDR1 SGHTA and CDR2 FQGNSA. This CDR3 reads CASSPTRNSNQPQHF.

The chain has TRBV5-6 and TRBJ1-4; the TCRdb call, TRBD1, lacks DNA for checking. The germline V gene encodes CDR1 SGHDT and CDR2 YYEEEE. There are 16 residues in the CDR3. CDR3 sequence: CASSGDGLLGIEKLFF.

This sequence joins TRBV12-3 or TRBV12-4 and TRBJ1-3; TCRdb's D call, TRBD1, is unchecked because there is no DNA. The CDR3 is 15 residues long. The CDR3 spells CASILDRTSGNTIYF.

J is TRBJ2-7 and V is TRBV5-1; no DNA is available, so the TRBD1 call from TCRdb remains unchecked. This CDR3 contains 14 residues. CDR1 is SGHRS and CDR2 is YFSETQ in the germline V gene. The CDR3 sequence: CASSQTGGPHEQYF.

The chain combines TRBV24-1 with TRBJ2-7; without DNA, the TCRdb call of TRBD2 cannot be checked. The CDR3 spans 14 residues. Germline V gene sequence: CDR1 KGHDR, CDR2 SFDVKD. CDR3 region: CATSDSSGPYEQYF.

This chain uses TRBV12-3 or TRBV12-4 with TRBJ2-3. The CDR3 has 14 amino acids. CDR3 region: CASSLSTSTDTQYF.